Here is one TCR beta chain with its context. The antigen is undetermined. Stated time point: pre-treatment baseline. One draw preceded checkpoint blockade; another followed its first cycle at week 3. Disease control meant complete response, partial response or stable disease at 12 weeks. This sample was taken from a study of blood T cell dynamics during melanoma immunotherapy. Sequencing used immunoSEQ multiplex PCR; TCRdb keeps in-frame clones, though not all of them. The sample shows around 20,000 clones, roughly 90% of them seen only once. Study-wide results and caveats: Whether repertoire-driving clones were melanoma-specific could not be determined.

This sequence was found in a human donor with melanoma. The input for sequencing was blood, taken from a patient treated with checkpoint blockade.

CDR3 protein: CAWSLAGAYNEQFF. CDR3 in DNA: TGTGCCTGGAGTCTAGCGGGAGCGTACAATGAGCAGTTCTTC. The chain employs TRBV30 and TRBJ2-1, with TRBD2 matching over 10 bases. The CDR3 runs 14 residues. Looked up from germline, CDR1 is GTSNPN and CDR2 is SVGIG (reference sequence). V lost 2 bases, J lost 4 bases, and 2 bases stayed unmatched.